This entry lists 22 T cell receptor beta chains sequenced from one sample in a study of T cells expressing NK-cell markers. After re-calling the 5' RACE reads, TCRdb lists one entry per CDR3 protein, DNA absent. This table holds approximately 550,000 distinct CDR3 sequences. The sample taken for sequencing was blood T cells: a sorted CD56 or NKG2C T cell subset, CD4+ or CD8+ T cells, or bulk PBMC T cells (not recorded which). The receptors were gathered from a young man in good health.

The chain recombines TRBV12-3 or TRBV12-4 with TRBJ1-2; the TCRdb call, TRBD1, lacks DNA for checking. The CDR3 is 15 amino acids. CDR3 region: CASSAHQGAKYGYTF.

V and J are TRBV6-4 and TRBJ2-3. The CDR3 loop spans 13 amino acids. The germline V gene has CDR1 MRHNA and CDR2 SNTAGT. The CDR3 sequence is CASSAYFTDTQYF.

The chain employs TRBV7-9 and TRBJ1-1. The germline V gene has CDR1 SEHNR and CDR2 FQNEAQ (reference sequence). The CDR3 totals 12 residues. The CDR3 loop is CASSPLPGEAFF. Variable domain in full (rest from reference TRBV7-9 and TRBJ1-1): DTGVSQNPRHKITKRGQNVTFRCDPISEHNRLYWYRQTLGQGPEFLTYFQNEAQLEKSRLLSDRFSAERPKGSFSTLEIQRTEQGDSAMYLCASSPLPGEAFFGQGTRLTVV.

This chain uses TRBV15 with TRBJ2-2; TCRdb returns TRBD1, unconfirmable since there is no DNA. CDR1 is LNHNV, CDR2 YYDKDF, per germline (reference sequence). The CDR3 has 16 amino acids. CDR3 amino acids: CATSRAGTGVTGELFF.

The chain employs TRBV7-3 and TRBJ2-2. Per germline, CDR1 SGHTA and CDR2 FQGTGA. The CDR3 contains 14 residues. CDR3 protein: CASSLNVNTGELFF.

The V and J genes are TRBV5-1 and TRBJ2-2. Germline V gene sequence: CDR1 SGHRS, CDR2 YFSETQ. The CDR3 totals 13 residues. The CDR3: CASRTVNTGELFF.

This rearrangement joins TRBV29-1 to TRBJ2-3; TCRdb proposes TRBD2, but this gene call is untestable without DNA. The CDR3 is 18 amino acids. From germline, CDR1 is SQVTM and CDR2 ANQGSEA. This chain's CDR3 is CSVAVAAGTSLFVDTQYF.

The genes are TRBV12-3 or TRBV12-4 and TRBJ2-6; TCRdb calls TRBD2, which cannot be checked without DNA. The CDR3 is made up of 17 amino acids. CDR3 region: CASIQAGVYSGANVLTF.

This chain links TRBV12-3 or TRBV12-4 with TRBJ1-1; TCRdb reports TRBD1, a call that lacks DNA to check it against. The CDR3 length is 14 residues. The CDR3 region is CASNSRDRNTEAFF.

V is TRBV7-3 and J is TRBJ2-1; TCRdb gives TRBD2 as the D gene, but with no DNA this cannot be confirmed. The V gene's germline CDR1 is SGHTA and CDR2 FQGTGA. This CDR3 region has 15 residues. CDR3 region: CASSLMAGVGNEQFF.

V and J are TRBV5-1 and TRBJ2-1; no DNA is available, so the TRBD1 call from TCRdb remains unchecked. This CDR3 is 13 amino acids long. Germline V gives CDR1 SGHRS, CDR2 YFSETQ. Here the CDR3 reads CASSSYRGDEQFF.

The V call is TRBV27, the J call TRBJ2-5; TCRdb's D gene call, TRBD1, goes unchecked for lack of DNA. The CDR3 is 13 residues long. Germline CDR1 MNHEY, CDR2 SMNVEV (reference sequence). The CDR3 is CASSSQGGETQYF.

This sequence joins TRBV12-3 or TRBV12-4 and TRBJ1-6. This CDR3 region has 14 residues. Here the CDR3 reads CASSFERSNSPLHF.

The V and J genes are TRBV4-1 and TRBJ2-4. The CDR3 length is 14 residues. Germline CDR1 is MGHRA and CDR2 is YSYEKL. The CDR3: CASSQGLTKNIQYF.

The rearrangement uses TRBV12-3 or TRBV12-4 and TRBJ1-4; with no DNA, the TCRdb D assignment of TRBD1 cannot be verified. The CDR3 spans 15 residues. CDR3 protein: CASSFRQGFEEKLFF.

This chain joins TRBV5-1 and TRBJ2-7. The CDR3 is made up of 14 amino acids. The germline CDR1 and CDR2 sequences are SGHRS and YFSETQ. CDR3 in amino acids: CASSLEQASDEQYF. Full variable domain (remainder filled in from reference TRBV5-1 and TRBJ2-7): KAGVTQTPRYLIKTRGQQVTLSCSPISGHRSVSWYQQTPGQGLQFLFEYFSETQRNKGNFPGRFSGRQFSNSRSEMNVSTLELGDSALYLCASSLEQASDEQYFGPGTRLTVT.

The rearrangement uses TRBV24-1 and TRBJ2-2; TCRdb's D call of TRBD2 is untestable without DNA. The CDR3 has 15 residues. CDR1 and CDR2 from the germline V gene are KGHDR and SFDVKD. The CDR3: CATALSGGNTGELFF.

V usage is TRBV12-3 or TRBV12-4 and J usage is TRBJ1-4; the D call of TRBD1 rests on TCRdb alone, since no DNA is present to check it. The CDR3 is made up of 16 amino acids. The CDR3 loop reads CASGRTGLPTNEKLFF.

This chain links TRBV12-3 or TRBV12-4 with TRBJ2-3; TCRdb's assignment of TRBD2 cannot be checked, as there is no DNA. CDR3 length: 15 amino acids. The CDR3 is CASSLPAGITDTQYF.

The chain has TRBV7-7 and TRBJ2-5; no DNA is available, so the TRBD2 call from TCRdb remains unchecked. In germline, CDR1 is SSHAT, CDR2 FNYEAQ (reference sequence). The CDR3 is made up of 14 amino acids. This CDR3 reads CASSIGEGKETQYF.

The chain is built from TRBV27 and TRBJ2-7; TCRdb designates TRBD1, a call that cannot be tested without DNA. This CDR3 comprises 15 residues. CDR1 and CDR2 from the germline V gene are MNHEY and SMNVEV (reference sequence). Here the CDR3 reads CATSPGHSRGYEQYF.

The chain uses TRBV29-1 and TRBJ2-7; TCRdb's D gene call, TRBD1, goes unchecked for lack of DNA. This CDR3 is built from 12 residues. Germline V lookup: CDR1 SQVTM, CDR2 ANQGSEA. CDR3 sequence: CSAPGQGGEQYF.